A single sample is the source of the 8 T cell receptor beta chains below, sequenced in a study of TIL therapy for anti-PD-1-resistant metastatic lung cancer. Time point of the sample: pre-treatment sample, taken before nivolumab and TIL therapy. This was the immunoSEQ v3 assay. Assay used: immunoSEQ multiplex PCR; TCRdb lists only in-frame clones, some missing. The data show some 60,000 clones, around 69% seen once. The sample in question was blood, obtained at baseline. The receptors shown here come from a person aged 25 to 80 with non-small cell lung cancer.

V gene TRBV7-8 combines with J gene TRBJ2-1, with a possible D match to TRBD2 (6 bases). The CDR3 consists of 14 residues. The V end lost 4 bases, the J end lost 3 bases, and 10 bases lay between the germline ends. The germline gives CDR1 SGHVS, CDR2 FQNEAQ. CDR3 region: CASSSGSFYNEQFF. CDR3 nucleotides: TGTGCCAGCAGCTCCGGGAGTTTCTACAATGAGCAGTTCTTC. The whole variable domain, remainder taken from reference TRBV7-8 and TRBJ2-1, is GAGVSQSPRYKVAKRGQDVALRCDPISGHVSLFWYQQALGQGPEFLTYFQNEAQLDKSGLPSDRFFAERPEGSVSTLKIQRTQQEDSAVYLCASSSGSFYNEQFFGPGTRLTVL.

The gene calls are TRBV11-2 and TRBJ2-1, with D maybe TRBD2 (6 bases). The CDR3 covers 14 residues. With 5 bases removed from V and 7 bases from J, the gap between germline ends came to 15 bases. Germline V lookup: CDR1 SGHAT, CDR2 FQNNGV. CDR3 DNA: TGTGCCAGCAGCGCCAGACTAGTGTTTAATGAGCAGTTCTTC. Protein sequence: CASSARLVFNEQFF.

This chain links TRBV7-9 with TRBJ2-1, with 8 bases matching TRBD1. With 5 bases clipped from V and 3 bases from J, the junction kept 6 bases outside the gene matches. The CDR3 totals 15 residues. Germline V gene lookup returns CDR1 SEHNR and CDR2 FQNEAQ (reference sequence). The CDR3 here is CASSTSRGLYNEQFF. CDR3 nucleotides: TGTGCCAGCAGCACAAGCAGGGGGCTCTACAATGAGCAGTTCTTC. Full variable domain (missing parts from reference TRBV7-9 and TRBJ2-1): DTGVSQNPRHKITKRGQNVTFRCDPISEHNRLYWYRQTLGQGPEFLTYFQNEAQLEKSRLLSDRFSAERPKGSFSTLEIQRTEQGDSAMYLCASSTSRGLYNEQFFGPGTRLTVL.

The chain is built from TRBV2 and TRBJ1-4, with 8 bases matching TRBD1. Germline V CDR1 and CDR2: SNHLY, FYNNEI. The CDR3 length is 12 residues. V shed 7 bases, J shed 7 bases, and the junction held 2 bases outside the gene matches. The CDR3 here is CASNRGSEKLFF. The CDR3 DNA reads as TGTGCCAGCAACAGGGGGAGTGAAAAACTGTTTTTT.

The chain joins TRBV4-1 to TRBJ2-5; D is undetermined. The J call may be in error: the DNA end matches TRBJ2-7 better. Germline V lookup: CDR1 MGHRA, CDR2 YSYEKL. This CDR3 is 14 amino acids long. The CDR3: CASSRTLGTYEQYF. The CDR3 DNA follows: TGCGCCAGCAGCCGGACCCTAGGCACCTACGAGCAGTACTTC.

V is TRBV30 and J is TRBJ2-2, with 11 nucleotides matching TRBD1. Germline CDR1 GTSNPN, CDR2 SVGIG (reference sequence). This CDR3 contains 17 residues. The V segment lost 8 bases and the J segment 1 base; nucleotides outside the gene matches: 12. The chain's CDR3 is CAHNRDRGTWNTGELFF. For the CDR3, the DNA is TGTGCCCATAACCGGGACAGGGGGACATGGAACACCGGGGAGCTGTTTTTT.

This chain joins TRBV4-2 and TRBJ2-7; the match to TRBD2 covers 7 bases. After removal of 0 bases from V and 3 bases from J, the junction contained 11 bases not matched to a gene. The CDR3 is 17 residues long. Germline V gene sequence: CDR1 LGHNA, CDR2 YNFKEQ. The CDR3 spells CASSQDYTSVGNYEQYF. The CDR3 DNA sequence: TGTGCCAGCAGCCAAGATTATACTAGCGTTGGAAACTACGAGCAGTACTTC.

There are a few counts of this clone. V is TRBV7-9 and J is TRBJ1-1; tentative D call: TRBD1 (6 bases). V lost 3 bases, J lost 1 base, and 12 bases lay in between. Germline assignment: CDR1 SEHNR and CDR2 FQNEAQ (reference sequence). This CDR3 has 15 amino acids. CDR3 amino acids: CASSFARTENTEAFF. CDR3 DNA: TGTGCCAGCAGCTTCGCCCGGACAGAGAACACTGAAGCTTTCTTT. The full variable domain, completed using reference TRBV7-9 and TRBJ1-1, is DTGVSQNPRHKITKRGQNVTFRCDPISEHNRLYWYRQTLGQGPEFLTYFQNEAQLEKSRLLSDRFSAERPKGSFSTLEIQRTEQGDSAMYLCASSFARTENTEAFFGQGTRLTVV.